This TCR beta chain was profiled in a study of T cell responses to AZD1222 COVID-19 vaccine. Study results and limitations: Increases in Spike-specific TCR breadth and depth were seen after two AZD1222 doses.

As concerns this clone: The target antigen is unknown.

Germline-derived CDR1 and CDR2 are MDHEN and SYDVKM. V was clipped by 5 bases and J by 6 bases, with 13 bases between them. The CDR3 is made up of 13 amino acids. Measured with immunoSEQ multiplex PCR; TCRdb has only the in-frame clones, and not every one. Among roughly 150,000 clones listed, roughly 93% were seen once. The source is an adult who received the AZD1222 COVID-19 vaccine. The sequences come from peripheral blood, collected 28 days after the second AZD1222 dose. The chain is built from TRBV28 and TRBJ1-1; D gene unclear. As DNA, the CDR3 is TGTGCCAGCAGTACCCCCGGAGGCTCTGAAGCTTTCTTT. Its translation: CASSTPGGSEAFF.